This T cell receptor (beta chain) was documented in a study of T-cell memory formation after mild COVID-19 (dated by TCRdb to the early 2020s). Regarding the study in general: Most TCR sequence clusters were specific to one of the two donors. In a couple of donors, T-cell clones that expanded and contracted after mild COVID-19 were followed by sequencing TCRalpha and TCRbeta repertoires longitudinally. The cohort was made up of two young adult volunteers, one female and one male, who were previously healthy.

A note on this clonotype: Its antigen is still unknown. No base quality values were provided; no much bigger clone lies one nucleotide off.

Ficoll-Paque density gradient centrifugation was used to isolate PBMCs. This sample was sequenced with an Illumina NovaSeq 6000. Using 5'RACE with constant-segment primers, TCRalpha and TCRbeta cDNA libraries were constructed, with sample barcodes and unique molecular identifiers added in the process. RNA was extracted from every sample with Trizol reagent. Amplification of the libraries took two PCR steps, and the second step added a second sample barcode plus Illumina TruSeq adapters. Sequencing of the libraries was done on an Illumina NovaSeq, producing 2 x 150 bp paired-end reads. For the original study's pipeline: With migec v1.2.7, reads were demultiplexed and then collapsed into UMI-guided consensus sequences. Using mixcr v2.1.11, the UMI consensuses were aligned to TRA and TRB V and J templates and assembled into clonotypes. A clonotype was counted as expanded or contracted only when both edgeR and NoisET called the clonotype significant, with the noise models trained on biological replicates. For edgeR calls, the thresholds were a false discovery rate-adjusted p below 0.01 and a log2 fold-change of 1. As an exploratory analysis of dynamics, max-normalized trajectories of the 1000 most abundant clonotypes were examined with PCA combined with hierarchical clustering. The CD4 or CD8 phenotype of responding clones was assigned using the separately sequenced CD4+ and CD8+ repertoires. Starting from the raw public reads, TCRdb applied fastp trimming at Q25, assembled clones with MiXCR and retained in-frame beta chains. CDR3 protein sequences are deduplicated, and each keeps its most common genes and DNA. The V and J calls were not made by the authors but by TCRdb's processing. The sample has approximately 260,000 distinct CDR3 sequences on record, approximately 19% of them singletons. The top ten hold 23% of the sample.

The V end gives up 2 bases and the J end 9 bases, leaving 4 bases in the junction not matched to a gene. The CDR3, cysteine through phenylalanine, is 14 amino acids long. The retained sequence is limited to the CDR3, 42 bases, with the frame set at the first base. Sequences MRHNA (CDR1) and SNTAGT (CDR2) are obtained from the germline V gene. Overall results and qualifications from the work: The study included only two mild cases, and larger cohorts that include severe cases with pre-infection samples were judged to be necessary. The second-wave clones that peaked on day 37 were not confirmed to be SARS-CoV-2 specific. Some responding clones were detected in pre-infection memory, which suggested that pre-existing cross-reactive memory T cells had joined the SARS-CoV-2 response. Contracting CD4+ clones were located mainly in the CM and EM memory subsets, whereas CD8+ clones were found to be enriched in EMRA. From day 15 to 85, contracting clones showed balanced CD4/CD8 phenotypes, whereas a second wave of clones that expanded from day 15 to 37 leaned towards CD4+.

The chain employs TRBV6-4 and TRBJ1-6; a stretch of 7 junction bases matches TRBD1. The receptor was derived from a man between 18 and 29 years old who had mild COVID-19 (a few samples of this study predate the infection). The sample titles of this study are shuffled in the database, so cell type and time point are left out; the donor was told from shared clones. The sequencing sample was made of PBMCs or a T cell subset sorted from them (not recorded which). Read as DNA, the sequence is TGTGCCAGCAGTGACGGGACAGAGACTTCACCCCTCCACTTT. Translated, this is CASSDGTETSPLHF.